The 25 T cell receptor beta chains below come from one sample, sequenced in a study of blood T cells in healthy people across ages. Primers used in a second PCR of about 6 to 11 cycles were a sample-barcoded 5' primer and a J-beta primer mix. Each CDR3 protein gets one entry after TCRdb re-called the 5' RACE reads with MiXCR. The table includes 550,000 to 600,000 distinct CDR3 sequences, 27% detected once. Sequencing was performed on blood. These receptors all stem from a woman aged 70-85 years in good health.

The rearrangement joins TRBV29-1 to TRBJ2-1, with TRBD1 matching over 7 bases. TRBJ2-5 explains the end of the DNA better; the J call may be wrong. This CDR3 contains 16 residues. Germline CDR1 reads SQVTM; CDR2 reads ANQGSEA. The CDR3 sequence: CSVEGSHRGRGETQYF. CDR3 coding DNA: TGCAGCGTTGAAGGAAGTCACAGGGGTAGGGGAGAGACCCAGTACTTC.

This clonotype was detected only a few times. V is TRBV7-2 and J is TRBJ1-2; 7 nucleotides agree with TRBD1. With 4 bases clipped from V and 1 base from J, the junction kept 9 bases outside the gene matches. The germline V gene has CDR1 SGHTA and CDR2 FQGNSA. CDR3 length: 16 residues. In DNA, the CDR3 is TGTGCCAGCAGCTCAAGGACAGGACTCCTTAACTATGGCTACACCTTC. Its translation is CASSSRTGLLNYGYTF. The whole variable domain, remainder taken from reference TRBV7-2 and TRBJ1-2, is GAGVSQSPSNKVTEKGKDVELRCDPISGHTALYWYRQSLGQGLEFLIYFQGNSAPDKSGLPSDRFSAERTGGSVSTLTIQRTQQEDSAVYLCASSSRTGLLNYGYTFGSGTRLTVV.

The rearrangement uses TRBV18 and TRBJ2-6; D is unclear. This CDR3 has 17 amino acids. Trimming stripped 2 bases from V and 0 bases from J, with 11 bases between. Per the germline V gene, CDR1 is KGHSH and CDR2 is LQKENI. The CDR3, as DNA: TGTGCCAGCTCACCAGTAAGGCAAGTCTCTGGGGCCAACGTCCTGACTTTC. Its translation: CASSPVRQVSGANVLTF.

This clonotype was counted a few times. The chain's CDR3 is CASSLPGSLASEQFF. The CDR3 DNA reads TGTGCCAGCAGTTTACCCGGGAGTCTAGCTAGTGAGCAGTTCTTC. V gene TRBV6-2 or TRBV6-3 combines with J gene TRBJ2-1; D is possibly TRBD2 (6 bases). V was cut by 4 bases and J by 9 bases, with 19 bases left in between. The CDR3 length is 15 residues. Germline CDR1 reads MNHEY; CDR2 reads SVGEGT.

The chain combines TRBV15 with TRBJ1-2; D unclear. This CDR3 contains 14 residues. CDR1 is LNHNV, CDR2 YYDKDF, per germline (reference sequence). V dropped 0 bases and J dropped 8 bases, with 13 bases sitting between them. DNA for the CDR3: TGTGCCACCAGCAGAGACGTCATGTCCTACGGCTACACCTTC. The encoded protein is CATSRDVMSYGYTF.

This clonotype appeared a few times. The V gene is TRBV4-2, the J gene TRBJ2-1; tentative D call: TRBD2 (7 bases). The germline gives CDR1 LGHNA, CDR2 YNFKEQ. Trimming took 1 base from V and 5 from J, leaving 15 bases between them. The CDR3 covers 16 residues. The CDR3 protein is CASSQAAGAINNEQFF. Here the CDR3 DNA reads TGTGCCAGCAGCCAAGCGGCGGGGGCGATTAACAATGAGCAGTTCTTC.

This clonotype was picked up many times. The chain has TRBV24-1 and TRBJ2-1; TRBD2 might be the D (5 bases). CDR3 size: 14 residues. Germline assignment: CDR1 KGHDR and CDR2 SFDVKD. V dropped 4 bases and J dropped 4 bases, with 10 bases sitting between them. CDR3 in amino acids: CATSEAGEYNEQFF. The CDR3 region has the DNA TGTGCCACCAGTGAGGCCGGGGAGTACAATGAGCAGTTCTTC.

The V call is TRBV20-1, the J call TRBJ2-3; maybe TRBD2 (6 bases). Trimming pared 6 bases from V and 1 base from J, leaving 14 bases between. The CDR3 consists of 14 residues. Germline loops: CDR1 DFQATT, CDR2 SNEGSKA (reference sequence). CDR3 loop: CSALLPGGTDTQYF. CDR3 DNA: TGCAGTGCCCTGCTACCGGGGGGCACAGATACGCAGTATTTT.

This clonotype was counted only a few times. V is TRBV12-5 and J is TRBJ2-1; the match to TRBD1 covers 9 bases. The CDR3 runs 14 residues. Germline lookup yields CDR1 LGHNT and CDR2 FRNRAP. Germline trimming cut 5 bases from V and 7 bases from J; bases unmatched to any gene: 6. Here the CDR3 DNA reads TGTGCTAGTGGTACCGGACAGGGGATGAATGAGCAGTTCTTC. Encoded protein: CASGTGQGMNEQFF.

This clonotype was counted a few times. The J gene is TRBJ2-1, the V gene TRBV7-3; the D gene is possibly TRBD2 (5 bases). The CDR3 has 15 residues. The V gene's germline CDR1 is SGHTA and CDR2 FQGTGA. Trimming pared 5 bases from V and 9 bases from J, leaving 20 bases between. CDR3 in DNA: TGTGCCAGCAGCCTGACATCGGACTCTCGGAGTGAGCAGTTCTTC. This gives the protein CASSLTSDSRSEQFF.

This sequence joins TRBV7-2 and TRBJ2-1, with D possibly being TRBD1 or TRBD2 (5 bases each). Trimming shortened V by 4 bases and J by 6 bases, and 25 bases separated the two germline ends. The CDR3 is made up of 18 amino acids. CDR1 and CDR2 (germline): SGHTA, FQGNSA. As DNA, the CDR3 is TGTGCCAGCAGCTCCGTGAGGACTCCGAGGGGTTGGGGCAATGAGCAGTTCTTC. Its protein product is CASSSVRTPRGWGNEQFF.

This clonotype was counted a few times. J is TRBJ1-3 and V is TRBV6-5, with TRBD1 matching over 9 bases. CDR1 MNHEY and CDR2 SVGAGI come from the germline V gene. V lost 2 bases, J lost 0 bases, and 2 bases stayed unmatched. This CDR3 region has 16 residues. This chain's CDR3 is CASSYTGQGSGNTIYF. CDR3 nucleotide sequence: TGTGCCAGCAGTTACACGGGACAGGGCTCTGGAAACACCATATATTTT.

This clonotype was detected a few times. The rearrangement links TRBV20-1 to TRBJ2-5, with D possibly called TRBD1 or TRBD2 (6 bases each). CDR1 DFQATT and CDR2 SNEGSKA come from the germline V gene (reference sequence). CDR3 length: 15 amino acids. V was shortened by 4 bases and J by 1 base, with 16 bases between the two germline ends. The CDR3 DNA reads as TGCAGTGCTAATCCGGGGGCCCCACTCCAAGAGACCCAGTACTTC. Translating it yields CSANPGAPLQETQYF.

The chain carries TRBV20-1 and TRBJ2-1; 7 positions match TRBD1. Germline V gives CDR1 DFQATT, CDR2 SNEGSKA (reference sequence). Trimming took 6 bases from V and 5 from J; bases not matched to a gene: 10. The CDR3 is 14 residues long. CDR3 amino acids: CSAGRDSRHNEQFF. DNA for the CDR3: TGCAGTGCCGGCCGGGACAGCCGACACAATGAGCAGTTCTTC.

V usage is TRBV6-5 and J usage is TRBJ2-3, with a tentative D call TRBD2 (6 bases). Per the germline V gene, CDR1 is MNHEY and CDR2 is SVGAGI. The germline V and J ends were trimmed by 3 bases and 5 bases, with 18 bases remaining between them. CDR3 length: 16 residues. The CDR3 loop is CASSYSGGGRVDTQYF. In DNA form, the CDR3 reads TGTGCCAGCAGTTATAGCGGCGGCGGGCGGGTAGATACGCAGTATTTT.

The chain has TRBV5-1 and TRBJ2-3; 8 bases align to TRBD1. The CDR3 length is 14 residues. The V and J ends lost 4 bases and 3 bases, in that order; junction bases with no gene match: 4. The germline CDR1 and CDR2 sequences are SGHRS and YFSETQ. The CDR3 reads CASSRGQGTDTQYF. DNA for the CDR3: TGCGCCAGCAGCCGCGGACAGGGAACAGATACGCAGTATTTT.

This clonotype showed up just once. The V call is TRBV20-1, the J call TRBJ2-4; D is perhaps TRBD2 (5 bases). V was cut by 0 bases and J by 8 bases, with 11 bases left in between. Germline V gene sequence: CDR1 DFQATT, CDR2 SNEGSKA (reference sequence). CDR3 length: 13 residues. Here the CDR3 reads CSARDPGNDIQYF. The CDR3 DNA is TGCAGTGCTAGAGATCCGGGGAATGACATTCAGTACTTC.

The genes are TRBV28 and TRBJ2-5; TRBD2 might be the D (5 bases). Germline lookup yields CDR1 MDHEN and CDR2 SYDVKM. CDR3 length: 12 amino acids. V gave up 7 bases and J gave up 4 bases, with 10 bases separating them. CDR3 loop: CASTPGRETQYF. The CDR3 DNA follows: TGTGCCAGCACCCCGGGGAGAGAGACCCAGTACTTC.

The CDR3 loop reads CAISESPDSYGYTF. The CDR3 DNA reads TGTGCCATCAGTGAATCCCCGGACAGCTATGGCTACACCTTC. The chain carries TRBV10-3 and TRBJ1-2, with a tentative D call TRBD1 (6 bases). CDR1 and CDR2 from the germline V gene are ENHRY and SYGVKD. CDR3 size: 14 residues. V lost 3 bases and J 4 bases, leaving 12 bases between the germline ends.

The chain combines TRBV11-2 with TRBJ2-7; no clear D. The CDR3 is 15 amino acids. V lost 5 bases and J lost 0, with 14 bases in between. Germline CDR1 is SGHAT and CDR2 is FQNNGV. In DNA form, the CDR3 reads TGTGCCAGCAGCCCCCGTATGCTTAGCTCCTACGAGCAGTACTTC. It specifies CASSPRMLSSYEQYF.

Comment on this clonotype: At one boundary the junction diverges from the germline segment, which might be a read error. In DNA, the CDR3 is TGTGCCAGCAGCTTTGGACAGGGGGTCGGTTGGGCCTTC. This encodes CASSFGQGVGWAF. The chain has TRBV7-2 and TRBJ1-2; TRBD1 matches 10 bases. Germline CDR1 SGHTA, CDR2 FQGNSA. The CDR3 has 13 residues.

Only a few counts were recorded for this clonotype. This sequence joins TRBV4-2 and TRBJ1-2, with unresolved D. The germline V gene has CDR1 LGHNA and CDR2 YNFKEQ. This CDR3 region has 14 residues. V lost 4 bases to trimming and J lost 3 bases, with 12 bases between them. For the CDR3, the DNA is TGTGCCAGCAGCCCGACCCCCGCGGACTATGGCTACACCTTC. Encoded protein: CASSPTPADYGYTF.

This clonotype showed up just a few times. V usage is TRBV12-3 or TRBV12-4 and J usage is TRBJ1-1; D is possibly TRBD1 (5 bases). This CDR3 contains 13 residues. Deletions cut 2 bases from V and 10 bases from J, with 14 bases between. CDR3 loop: CASSLWGRGVAFF. CDR3 DNA: TGTGCCAGCAGTTTATGGGGTCGGGGCGTAGCTTTCTTT.

This clonotype was seen many times. V usage is TRBV29-1 and J usage is TRBJ2-5; D is perhaps TRBD1 (6 bases). The germline CDR1 and CDR2 sequences are SQVTM and ANQGSEA. The CDR3 runs to 13 residues. V lost 2 bases to trimming and J lost 6 bases, with 13 bases between them. The CDR3 sequence is CSVEPTGTKTQYF. Here the CDR3 DNA reads TGCAGCGTTGAACCAACAGGGACGAAGACCCAGTACTTC.

CDR3 protein: CSARGQGFAYEQYF. For the CDR3, the DNA is TGCAGTGCTAGAGGGCAGGGATTTGCCTACGAGCAGTACTTC. The chain couples TRBV20-1 to TRBJ2-7, with D possibly being TRBD1 (5 bases). The CDR3 extends over 14 amino acids. V was trimmed by 1 base and J by 2 bases, leaving 12 bases between them. The germline V gene encodes CDR1 DFQATT and CDR2 SNEGSKA (reference sequence).